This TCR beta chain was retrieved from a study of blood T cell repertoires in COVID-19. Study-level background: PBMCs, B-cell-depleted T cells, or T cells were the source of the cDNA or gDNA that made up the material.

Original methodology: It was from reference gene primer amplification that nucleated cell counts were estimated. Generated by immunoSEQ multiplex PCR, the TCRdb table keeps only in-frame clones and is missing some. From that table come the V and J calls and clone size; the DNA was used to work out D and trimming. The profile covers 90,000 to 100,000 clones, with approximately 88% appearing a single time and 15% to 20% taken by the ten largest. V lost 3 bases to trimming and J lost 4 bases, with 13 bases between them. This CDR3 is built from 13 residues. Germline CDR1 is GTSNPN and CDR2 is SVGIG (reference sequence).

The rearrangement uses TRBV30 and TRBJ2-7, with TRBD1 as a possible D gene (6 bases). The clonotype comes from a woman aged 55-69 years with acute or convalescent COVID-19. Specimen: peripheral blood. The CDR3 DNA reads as TGTGCCTGGAGCACTGGGGGCAAATACGAGCAGTACTTC. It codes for CAWSTGGKYEQYF.